This is a list of T cell receptor beta chains from one sample in a study of beta chain features in type 1 diabetes. Produced via immunoSEQ multiplex PCR; TCRdb's table is partial and in-frame only. The sample lists 600,000 to 750,000 clones, roughly 12% occurring once. The sample was naive CD4+ T cells from blood. These TCRs come from a man aged 25-45 years with type 1 diabetes. The CDR3 runs from the conserved cysteine through the conserved F or W. D genes are given only for firm matches. Expanded clones are given a class, and other clones once, few, many or no size at all.

v_call: TRBV10-2; clone_size: .; j_call: TRBJ2-7; cdr3_length: 15; d_call: TRBD1; cdr3_aa: CASSHGTGGAYEQYF; cdr3_nt: TGCGCCAGCAGTCACGGGACAGGGGGCGCCTACGAGCAGTACTTC
v_call: TRBV6-5; clone_size: few; j_call: TRBJ1-6; cdr3_length: 15; d_call: .; cdr3_aa: CASSLQQRTNSPLHF; cdr3_nt: TGTGCCAGCAGCCTTCAGCAGAGAACAAATTCACCCCTCCACTTT
v_call: TRBV6-4; clone_size: .; j_call: TRBJ1-4; cdr3_length: 15; d_call: TRBD1; cdr3_aa: CASSADSTGGEKLFF; cdr3_nt: TGTGCCAGCAGCGCCGATTCGACAGGGGGTGAAAAACTGTTTTTT
v_call: TRBV19; clone_size: few; j_call: TRBJ2-2; cdr3_length: 12; d_call: .; cdr3_aa: CASSISVGELFF; cdr3_nt: TGTGCCAGTAGTATCAGTGTCGGGGAGCTGTTTTTT
v_call: TRBV9; clone_size: .; j_call: TRBJ1-1; cdr3_length: 13; d_call: .; cdr3_aa: CASSPQGPGFAFF; cdr3_nt: TGTGCCAGCAGCCCTCAGGGACCGGGGTTCGCTTTCTTT
v_call: TRBV9; clone_size: few; j_call: TRBJ1-6; cdr3_length: 15; d_call: .; cdr3_aa: CASSVERDYGSPLHF; cdr3_nt: TGTGCCAGCAGCGTAGAAAGGGATTATGGTTCACCCCTCCACTTT
v_call: TRBV7-2; clone_size: .; j_call: TRBJ2-7; cdr3_length: 16; d_call: TRBD1; cdr3_aa: CASSLRTGDREYEQYF; cdr3_nt: TGTGCCAGCAGCTTAAGGACAGGGGACAGGGAGTACGAGCAGTACTTC
v_call: TRBV13; clone_size: .; j_call: TRBJ2-4; cdr3_length: 18; d_call: TRBD2; cdr3_aa: CASSLARRGGTSQNIQYF; cdr3_nt: TGTGCCAGCAGCTTGGCCCGGCGGGGGGGAACTAGCCAAAACATTCAGTACTTC
v_call: TRBV6-6; clone_size: .; j_call: TRBJ1-3; cdr3_length: 14; d_call: TRBD1; cdr3_aa: CASRTGTGGNTIYF; cdr3_nt: TGTGCCAGCAGAACCGGGACAGGGGGAAACACCATATATTTT
v_call: TRBV7-9; clone_size: .; j_call: TRBJ1-1; cdr3_length: 13; d_call: .; cdr3_aa: CASSLYTNTEAFF; cdr3_nt: TGTGCCAGCAGCCTTTATACGAACACTGAAGCTTTCTTT
v_call: TRBV7-9; clone_size: .; j_call: TRBJ2-1; cdr3_length: 15; d_call: TRBD2; cdr3_aa: CASSLVLAAYNEQFF; cdr3_nt: TGTGCCAGCAGCTTAGTACTAGCGGCCTACAATGAGCAGTTCTTC
v_call: TRBV7-6; clone_size: few; j_call: TRBJ2-4; cdr3_length: 16; d_call: .; cdr3_aa: CASSPLGGLAKNIQYF; cdr3_nt: TGTGCCAGCAGCCCTTTAGGAGGCCTAGCCAAAAACATTCAGTACTTC
v_call: TRBV29-1; clone_size: .; j_call: TRBJ2-3; cdr3_length: 12; d_call: .; cdr3_aa: CSVEASTDTQYF; cdr3_nt: TGCAGCGTTGAAGCATCCACAGATACGCAGTATTTT
v_call: TRBV28; clone_size: .; j_call: TRBJ2-7; cdr3_length: 13; d_call: TRBD1; cdr3_aa: CASSSGQGYEQYF; cdr3_nt: TGTGCCAGCAGTTCGGGACAGGGCTACGAGCAGTACTTC
v_call: TRBV9; clone_size: few; j_call: TRBJ2-2; cdr3_length: 12; d_call: .; cdr3_aa: CASSLAVGELFF; cdr3_nt: TGTGCCAGCAGCCTGGCGGTCGGGGAGCTGTTTTTT
v_call: TRBV5-1; clone_size: few; j_call: TRBJ2-1; cdr3_length: 16; d_call: .; cdr3_aa: CASSSIREISYNEQFF; cdr3_nt: TGCGCCAGCAGTTCGATAAGAGAGATCTCCTACAATGAGCAGTTCTTC
v_call: TRBV5-4; clone_size: .; j_call: TRBJ1-2; cdr3_length: 15; d_call: .; cdr3_aa: CASSGGGMGLYGYTF; cdr3_nt: TGTGCCAGCAGCGGGGGAGGGATGGGACTCTATGGCTACACCTTC
v_call: TRBV28; clone_size: .; j_call: TRBJ1-2; cdr3_length: 12; d_call: .; cdr3_aa: CASSTGLYGYTF; cdr3_nt: TGTGCCAGCAGTACGGGGTTATATGGCTACACCTTC
v_call: TRBV2; clone_size: few; j_call: TRBJ1-5; cdr3_length: 14; d_call: TRBD1; cdr3_aa: CASSWTGDNQPQHF; cdr3_nt: TGTGCCAGCAGTTGGACAGGGGATAATCAGCCCCAGCATTTT
v_call: TRBV7-9; clone_size: few; j_call: TRBJ2-4; cdr3_length: 12; d_call: .; cdr3_aa: CASSSGGRIQYF; cdr3_nt: TGTGCCAGCAGCTCGGGGGGCAGGATTCAGTACTTC
v_call: TRBV19; clone_size: few; j_call: TRBJ2-2; cdr3_length: 15; d_call: .; cdr3_aa: CASSMWGANTGELFF; cdr3_nt: TGTGCCAGTAGTATGTGGGGGGCGAACACCGGGGAGCTGTTTTTT
v_call: TRBV28; clone_size: .; j_call: TRBJ2-5; cdr3_length: 15; d_call: TRBD2; cdr3_aa: CASSLSLAGVETQYF; cdr3_nt: TGTGCCAGCAGTTTGTCCCTAGCGGGGGTAGAGACCCAGTACTTC
v_call: TRBV6-1; clone_size: .; j_call: TRBJ2-1; cdr3_length: 15; d_call: .; cdr3_aa: CASSEILVSGNEQFF; cdr3_nt: TGTGCCAGCAGTGAAATACTAGTTTCGGGCAATGAGCAGTTCTTC
v_call: TRBV30; clone_size: few; j_call: TRBJ1-2; cdr3_length: 16; d_call: .; cdr3_aa: CAWSVPRGRANYGYTF; cdr3_nt: TGTGCCTGGAGTGTACCAAGGGGCAGGGCTAACTATGGCTACACCTTC
v_call: TRBV5-1; clone_size: .; j_call: TRBJ2-2; cdr3_length: 14; d_call: .; cdr3_aa: CASSIGTTTGELFF; cdr3_nt: TGCGCCAGCAGCATCGGGACAACCACCGGGGAGCTGTTTTTT
v_call: TRBV29-1; clone_size: .; j_call: TRBJ1-2; cdr3_length: 13; d_call: .; cdr3_aa: CSVATEANYGYTF; cdr3_nt: TGCAGCGTTGCGACAGAAGCTAACTATGGCTACACCTTC
v_call: TRBV7-8; clone_size: .; j_call: TRBJ1-1; cdr3_length: 14; d_call: .; cdr3_aa: CASSLVAEGTEAFF; cdr3_nt: TGTGCCAGCAGCTTAGTGGCAGAGGGCACTGAAGCTTTCTTT
v_call: TRBV11-2; clone_size: .; j_call: TRBJ2-3; cdr3_length: 13; d_call: TRBD1; cdr3_aa: CASSLTGEDTQYF; cdr3_nt: TGTGCCAGCAGCTTAACAGGGGAAGATACGCAGTATTTT
v_call: TRBV30; clone_size: few; j_call: TRBJ1-5; cdr3_length: 13; d_call: .; cdr3_aa: CAWSPYSNQPQHF; cdr3_nt: TGTGCCTGGAGTCCTTATAGCAATCAGCCCCAGCATTTT
v_call: TRBV7-2; clone_size: few; j_call: TRBJ1-5; cdr3_length: 14; d_call: TRBD1; cdr3_aa: CASSTRQGRQPQHF; cdr3_nt: TGTGCCAGCAGCACTCGACAGGGGCGTCAGCCCCAGCATTTT
v_call: TRBV5-1; clone_size: few; j_call: TRBJ2-2; cdr3_length: 15; d_call: TRBD1; cdr3_aa: CASSYSGGYTGELFF; cdr3_nt: TGCGCCAGCAGTTACTCAGGGGGATACACCGGGGAGCTGTTTTTT
v_call: TRBV4-2; clone_size: .; j_call: TRBJ1-6; cdr3_length: 14; d_call: .; cdr3_aa: CASSQEGVGSPLHF; cdr3_nt: TGTGCCAGCAGCCAAGAAGGGGTCGGGTCACCCCTCCACTTT
v_call: TRBV7-6; clone_size: few; j_call: TRBJ2-2; cdr3_length: 15; d_call: .; cdr3_aa: CASSFWTSGAGELFF; cdr3_nt: TGTGCCAGCAGCTTTTGGACCAGTGGGGCCGGGGAGCTGTTTTTT
v_call: TRBV5-6; clone_size: few; j_call: TRBJ1-3; cdr3_length: 15; d_call: .; cdr3_aa: CASSLASPAGNTIYF; cdr3_nt: TGTGCCAGCAGCTTGGCCTCGCCAGCAGGAAACACCATATATTTT
v_call: TRBV18; clone_size: .; j_call: TRBJ1-5; cdr3_length: 15; d_call: .; cdr3_aa: CASSLTTGGNQPQHF; cdr3_nt: TGTGCCAGCTCCTTGACTACTGGGGGCAATCAGCCCCAGCATTTT
v_call: TRBV27; clone_size: .; j_call: TRBJ1-2; cdr3_length: 14; d_call: .; cdr3_aa: CASSPSVSSYGYTF; cdr3_nt: TGTGCCAGCAGTCCCAGCGTGAGTAGCTATGGCTACACCTTC
v_call: TRBV7-8; clone_size: .; j_call: TRBJ1-5; cdr3_length: 16; d_call: .; cdr3_aa: CASSPDRLGGNQPQHF; cdr3_nt: TGTGCCAGCAGCCCAGACAGGCTAGGAGGCAATCAGCCCCAGCATTTT
v_call: TRBV5-4; clone_size: .; j_call: TRBJ2-5; cdr3_length: 15; d_call: .; cdr3_aa: CASSPGSAGVETQYF; cdr3_nt: TGTGCCAGCAGTCCAGGGTCCGCCGGGGTCGAGACCCAGTACTTC
v_call: TRBV18; clone_size: .; j_call: TRBJ1-5; cdr3_length: 14; d_call: .; cdr3_aa: CASSPDASNQPQHF; cdr3_nt: TGTGCCAGCTCACCCGACGCCTCCAATCAGCCCCAGCATTTT
v_call: TRBV4-1; clone_size: .; j_call: TRBJ2-1; cdr3_length: 17; d_call: TRBD2; cdr3_aa: CASSQDEGLAVSNEQFF; cdr3_nt: TGCGCCAGCAGCCAAGATGAGGGACTAGCGGTATCTAATGAGCAGTTCTTC
v_call: TRBV6-5; clone_size: few; j_call: TRBJ2-7; cdr3_length: 15; d_call: .; cdr3_aa: CASSYGGTSSYEQYF; cdr3_nt: TGTGCCAGCAGTTACGGCGGGACATCCTCCTACGAGCAGTACTTC
v_call: TRBV7-8; clone_size: .; j_call: TRBJ1-2; cdr3_length: 13; d_call: .; cdr3_aa: CASSEAGNYGYTF; cdr3_nt: TGTGCCAGCAGCGAGGCAGGGAATTATGGCTACACCTTC
v_call: TRBV2; clone_size: few; j_call: TRBJ1-6; cdr3_length: 15; d_call: .; cdr3_aa: CASGREGSYNSPLHF; cdr3_nt: TGTGCCAGCGGGAGGGAGGGATCCTATAATTCACCCCTCCACTTT
v_call: TRBV5-6; clone_size: few; j_call: TRBJ2-2; cdr3_length: 15; d_call: TRBD2; cdr3_aa: CASSLAGGNTGELFF; cdr3_nt: TGTGCCAGCAGTTTAGCGGGGGGAAACACCGGGGAGCTGTTTTTT
v_call: TRBV27; clone_size: few; j_call: TRBJ1-1; cdr3_length: 15; d_call: .; cdr3_aa: CASSLTGLPSTEAFF; cdr3_nt: TGTGCCAGCAGTCTAACGGGACTCCCAAGCACTGAAGCTTTCTTT
v_call: TRBV6-5; clone_size: .; j_call: TRBJ1-2; cdr3_length: 15; d_call: TRBD1; cdr3_aa: CASSYSGQGIRGYTF; cdr3_nt: TGTGCCAGCAGTTACTCGGGACAGGGGATCAGGGGCTACACCTTC
v_call: TRBV30; clone_size: .; j_call: TRBJ1-2; cdr3_length: 12; d_call: .; cdr3_aa: CAWSSSTAGYTF; cdr3_nt: TGTGCCTGGAGTTCCTCGACAGCTGGCTACACCTTC
v_call: TRBV27; clone_size: .; j_call: TRBJ2-2; cdr3_length: 15; d_call: .; cdr3_aa: CASSPSTRGTGELFF; cdr3_nt: TGTGCCAGCAGTCCATCTACCCGTGGCACCGGGGAGCTGTTTTTT